Listed below are T cell receptor beta chains from one sample, sequenced in a study of blood T cell repertoires in COVID-19. TCRdb keeps only in-frame clones here, not all; method: immunoSEQ multiplex PCR. This table holds approximately 56,000 clones, 65% to 85% found once. The sequencing sample was made of peripheral blood. Receptors were obtained from a woman at least 80 years old with COVID-19, enrolled during active disease. Both conserved end residues are part of each CDR3. Each record gives: D gene, V gene, J gene, CDR3 protein. D genes are given only for firm matches.

D: TRBD1; V: TRBV5-1; J: TRBJ2-3; CDR3: CASSLWDRSTDTQYF
D: TRBD1; V: TRBV7-9; J: TRBJ2-6; CDR3: CASSLGTGAPSGANVLTF
D: TRBD1; V: TRBV3-1/TRBV3-2; J: TRBJ2-2; CDR3: CASSGLGQGNTGELFF
D: .; V: TRBV30; J: TRBJ1-2; CDR3: CAWSGRGRANYGYTF
D: .; V: TRBV6-5; J: TRBJ2-2; CDR3: CASSRLGLSPGELFF
D: .; V: TRBV5-1; J: TRBJ1-1; CDR3: CASSTQDTEAFF
D: TRBD1; V: TRBV20-1; J: TRBJ1-1; CDR3: CSASPRTGRTEAFF
D: .; V: TRBV3-1/TRBV3-2; J: TRBJ2-7; CDR3: CASRGAPNSYEQYF
D: TRBD1; V: TRBV5-1; J: TRBJ2-7; CDR3: CASSLEVTGAYEQYF
D: TRBD1; V: TRBV28; J: TRBJ2-7; CDR3: CASRLDRVTYEQYF
D: TRBD1; V: TRBV3-1/TRBV3-2; J: TRBJ2-1; CDR3: CASSPGQGEFNEQFF
D: .; V: TRBV19; J: TRBJ2-2; CDR3: CASSALAGTGELFF
D: .; V: TRBV19; J: TRBJ2-7; CDR3: CASSIRGFAYEQYF
D: .; V: TRBV14; J: TRBJ1-2; CDR3: CASSRNLRHGYTF
D: TRBD1; V: TRBV7-2; J: TRBJ2-5; CDR3: CASSLAGQKETQYF
D: TRBD1; V: TRBV2; J: TRBJ1-5; CDR3: CASTLGQVGQPQHF
D: .; V: TRBV9; J: TRBJ1-3; CDR3: CASSVAGVSSGNTIYF
D: .; V: TRBV7-3; J: TRBJ2-2; CDR3: CASSRDYSTGELFF
D: TRBD2; V: TRBV3-1/TRBV3-2; J: TRBJ2-3; CDR3: CASSPLLGGSGPSTDTQYF
D: TRBD1; V: TRBV27; J: TRBJ2-1; CDR3: CASSSYRDRGHGEQFF
D: TRBD1; V: TRBV10-3; J: TRBJ2-2; CDR3: CAIRGQGNTGELFF
D: .; V: TRBV14; J: TRBJ1-1; CDR3: CASSQDRTTEAFF
D: TRBD2; V: TRBV28; J: TRBJ2-7; CDR3: CATDDSGKLSGFYEQYF
D: .; V: TRBV10-1; J: TRBJ2-3; CDR3: CASSAPAGNTQYF
D: TRBD2; V: TRBV10-1; J: TRBJ2-1; CDR3: CASSETGLASYNEQFF
D: TRBD2; V: TRBV5-4; J: TRBJ2-3; CDR3: CASSLGGSGADTQYF
D: .; V: TRBV7-9; J: TRBJ2-1; CDR3: CATQATADEQFF
D: .; V: TRBV28; J: TRBJ1-5; CDR3: CASPRGGDTNQPQHF
D: TRBD1; V: TRBV14; J: TRBJ2-1; CDR3: CASSQNRGRVDEQFF
D: TRBD1; V: TRBV5-1; J: TRBJ2-2; CDR3: CASSLVTGGVGELFF
D: .; V: TRBV5-4; J: TRBJ1-1; CDR3: CASSFITGSTEAFF
D: .; V: TRBV15; J: TRBJ2-7; CDR3: CATSREAGSSYEQYF
D: TRBD1; V: TRBV3-1/TRBV3-2; J: TRBJ1-4; CDR3: CASSQAPSDREGLFF
D: TRBD1; V: TRBV5-1; J: TRBJ2-7; CDR3: CASSLGQGSYEQYF
D: TRBD1; V: TRBV4-1; J: TRBJ2-1; CDR3: CASSQTGTGAQEQFF
D: TRBD1; V: TRBV6-5; J: TRBJ1-2; CDR3: CASSKQGYGYTF
D: .; V: TRBV3-1/TRBV3-2; J: TRBJ1-2; CDR3: CASSQGLRGGYTF
D: .; V: TRBV5-8; J: TRBJ2-7; CDR3: CASSPLRSGAPYEQYF
D: TRBD1; V: TRBV7-9; J: TRBJ2-2; CDR3: CASGTRDRNTGELFF
D: .; V: TRBV4-1; J: TRBJ2-7; CDR3: CASSPRGASYEQYF
D: TRBD1; V: TRBV6-5; J: TRBJ2-7; CDR3: CASSYSRDRTYEQYF
D: TRBD2; V: TRBV5-4; J: TRBJ2-7; CDR3: CASSSNRGRAPYEQYF
D: TRBD2; V: TRBV7-8; J: TRBJ2-7; CDR3: CASSLLGGSRYEQYF
D: TRBD1; V: TRBV28; J: TRBJ1-1; CDR3: CASSLSGQGGTEAFF
D: .; V: TRBV5-6; J: TRBJ1-1; CDR3: CASSRTVGGTEAFF
D: TRBD1; V: TRBV11-1; J: TRBJ2-3; CDR3: CASSFGTGTDTQYF
D: TRBD2; V: TRBV11-3; J: TRBJ2-1; CDR3: CASSLVAGGPYNEQFF
D: .; V: TRBV2; J: TRBJ2-2; CDR3: CASRRELTGELFF
D: TRBD1; V: TRBV7-2; J: TRBJ1-2; CDR3: CASSYRSSGTGDGYTF
D: .; V: TRBV11-3; J: TRBJ2-2; CDR3: CASSPRTGELFF
D: .; V: TRBV30; J: TRBJ1-5; CDR3: CAWSVQGTQPQHF
D: .; V: TRBV5-1; J: TRBJ1-1; CDR3: CASSLAYQTEAFF
D: TRBD1; V: TRBV6-5; J: TRBJ1-1; CDR3: CATHRGRGTEAFF
D: .; V: TRBV5-1; J: TRBJ2-1; CDR3: CASSLDPSSYNEQFF
D: TRBD2; V: TRBV5-4; J: TRBJ2-5; CDR3: CASSWGARLAGGGGETQYF